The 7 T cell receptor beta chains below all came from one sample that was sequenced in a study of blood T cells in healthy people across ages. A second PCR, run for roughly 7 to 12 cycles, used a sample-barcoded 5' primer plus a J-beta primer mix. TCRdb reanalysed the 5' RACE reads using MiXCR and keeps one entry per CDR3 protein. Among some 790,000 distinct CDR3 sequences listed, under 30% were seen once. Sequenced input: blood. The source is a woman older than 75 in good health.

CDR3 coding DNA: TGTGCCAGCAGTCCGGGACAGGTCATAGATACGCAGTATTTT. Residues: CASSPGQVIDTQYF. The chain recombines TRBV7-9 with TRBJ2-3; 8 bases agree with TRBD1. After removal of 6 bases from V and 5 bases from J, the junction contained 7 bases not matched to a gene. CDR3 size: 14 residues. Germline V gene data show CDR1 as SEHNR and CDR2 as FQNEAQ (reference sequence). Looking up the rest from reference TRBV7-9 and TRBJ2-3 gives the full variable domain: DTGVSQNPRHKITKRGQNVTFRCDPISEHNRLYWYRQTLGQGPEFLTYFQNEAQLEKSRLLSDRFSAERPKGSFSTLEIQRTEQGDSAMYLCASSPGQVIDTQYFGPGTRLTVL.

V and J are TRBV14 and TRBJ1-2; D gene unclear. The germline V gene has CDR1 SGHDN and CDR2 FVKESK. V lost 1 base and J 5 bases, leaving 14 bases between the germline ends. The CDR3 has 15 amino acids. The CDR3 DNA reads TGTGCCAGCAGCCAAGGCAGAGCTTTGGGGTATGGCTACACCTTC. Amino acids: CASSQGRALGYGYTF.

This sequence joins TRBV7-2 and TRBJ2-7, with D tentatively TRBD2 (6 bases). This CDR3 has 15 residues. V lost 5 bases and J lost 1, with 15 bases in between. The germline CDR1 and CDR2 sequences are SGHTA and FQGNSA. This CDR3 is CASSPRGTRSYEQYF. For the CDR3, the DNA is TGTGCCAGCAGCCCCAGAGGGACTCGTTCCTACGAGCAGTACTTC.

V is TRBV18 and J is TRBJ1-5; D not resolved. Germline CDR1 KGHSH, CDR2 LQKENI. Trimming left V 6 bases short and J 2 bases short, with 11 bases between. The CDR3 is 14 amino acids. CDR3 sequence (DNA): TGTGCCAGCTCCGAGGGCGCGCGCAATCAGCCCCAGCATTTT. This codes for CASSEGARNQPQHF.

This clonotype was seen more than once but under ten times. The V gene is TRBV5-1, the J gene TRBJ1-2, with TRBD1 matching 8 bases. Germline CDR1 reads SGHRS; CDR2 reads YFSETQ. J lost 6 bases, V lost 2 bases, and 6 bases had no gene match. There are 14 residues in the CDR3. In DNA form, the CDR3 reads TGCGCCAGCAGCTTTGAGGGACAGGTTAATGGCTACACCTTC. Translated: CASSFEGQVNGYTF. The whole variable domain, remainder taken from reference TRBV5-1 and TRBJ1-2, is KAGVTQTPRYLIKTRGQQVTLSCSPISGHRSVSWYQQTPGQGLQFLFEYFSETQRNKGNFPGRFSGRQFSNSRSEMNVSTLELGDSALYLCASSFEGQVNGYTFGSGTRLTVV.

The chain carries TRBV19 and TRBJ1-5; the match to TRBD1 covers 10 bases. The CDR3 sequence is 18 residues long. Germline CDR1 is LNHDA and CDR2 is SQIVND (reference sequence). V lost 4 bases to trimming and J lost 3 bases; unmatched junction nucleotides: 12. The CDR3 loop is CASSTPSGQGGYNQPQHF. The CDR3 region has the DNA TGTGCCAGTAGTACCCCTTCAGGACAGGGGGGCTACAATCAGCCCCAGCATTTT.

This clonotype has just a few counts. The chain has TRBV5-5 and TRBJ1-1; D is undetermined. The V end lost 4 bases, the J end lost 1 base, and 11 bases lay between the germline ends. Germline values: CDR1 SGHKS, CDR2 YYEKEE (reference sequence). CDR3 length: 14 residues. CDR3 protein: CASSRTNSNTEAFF. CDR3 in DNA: TGTGCCAGCAGCCGGACTAATTCGAACACTGAAGCTTTCTTT.